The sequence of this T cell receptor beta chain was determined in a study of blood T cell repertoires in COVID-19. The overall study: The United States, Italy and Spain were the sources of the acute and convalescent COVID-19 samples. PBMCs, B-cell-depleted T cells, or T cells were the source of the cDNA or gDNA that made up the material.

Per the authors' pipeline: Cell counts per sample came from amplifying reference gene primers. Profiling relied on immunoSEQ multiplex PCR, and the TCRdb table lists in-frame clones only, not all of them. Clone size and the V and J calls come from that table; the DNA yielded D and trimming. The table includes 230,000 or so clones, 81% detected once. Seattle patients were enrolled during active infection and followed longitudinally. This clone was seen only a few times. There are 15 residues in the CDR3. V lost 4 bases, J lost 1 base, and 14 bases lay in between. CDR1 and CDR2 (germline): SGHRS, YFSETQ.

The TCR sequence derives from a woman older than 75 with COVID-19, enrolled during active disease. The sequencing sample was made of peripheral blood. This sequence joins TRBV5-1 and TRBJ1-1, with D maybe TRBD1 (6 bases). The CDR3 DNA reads TGCGCCAGCAGCAGGGGAGGGACAAGGAACACTGAAGCTTTCTTT. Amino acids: CASSRGGTRNTEAFF.